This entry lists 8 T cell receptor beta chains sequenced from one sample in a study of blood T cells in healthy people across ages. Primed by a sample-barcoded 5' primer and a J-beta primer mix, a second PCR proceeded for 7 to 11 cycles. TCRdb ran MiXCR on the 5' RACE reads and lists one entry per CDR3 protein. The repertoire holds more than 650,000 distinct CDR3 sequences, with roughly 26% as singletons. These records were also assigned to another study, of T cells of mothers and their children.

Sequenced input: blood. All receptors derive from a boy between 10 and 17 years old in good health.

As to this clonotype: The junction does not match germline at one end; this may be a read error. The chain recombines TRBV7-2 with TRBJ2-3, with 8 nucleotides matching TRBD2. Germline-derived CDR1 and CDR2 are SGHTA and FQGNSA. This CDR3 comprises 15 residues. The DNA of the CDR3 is TGTGCTAGCAGCCCGTTAGCGGGGTGGACGGGTACGCAGTATTTT. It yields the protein CASSPLAGWTGTQYF.

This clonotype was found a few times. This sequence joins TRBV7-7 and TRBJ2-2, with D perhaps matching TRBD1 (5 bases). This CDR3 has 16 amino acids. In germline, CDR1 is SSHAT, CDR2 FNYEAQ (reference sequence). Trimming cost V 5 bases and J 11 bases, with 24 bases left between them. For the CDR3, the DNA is TGTGCCAGCAGCCCGAAGGGGCAGGGTTCGGGCGGAGAGCTGTTTTTT. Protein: CASSPKGQGSGGELFF.

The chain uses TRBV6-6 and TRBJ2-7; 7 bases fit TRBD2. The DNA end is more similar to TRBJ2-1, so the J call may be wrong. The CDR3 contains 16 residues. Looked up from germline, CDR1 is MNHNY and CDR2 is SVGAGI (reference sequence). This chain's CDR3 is CASSIEGAGFYNEQFF. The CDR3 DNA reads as TGTGCCAGCAGCATCGAGGGAGCGGGGTTCTACAATGAGCAGTTCTTC.

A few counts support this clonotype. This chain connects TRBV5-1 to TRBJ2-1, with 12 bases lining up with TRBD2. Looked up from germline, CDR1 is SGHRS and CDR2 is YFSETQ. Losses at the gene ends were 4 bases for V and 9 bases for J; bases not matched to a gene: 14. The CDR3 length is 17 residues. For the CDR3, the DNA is TGCGCCAGCAGCACCGACGCTAGCGGGGGGGCCCCTTTTGAGCAGTTCTTC. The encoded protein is CASSTDASGGAPFEQFF.

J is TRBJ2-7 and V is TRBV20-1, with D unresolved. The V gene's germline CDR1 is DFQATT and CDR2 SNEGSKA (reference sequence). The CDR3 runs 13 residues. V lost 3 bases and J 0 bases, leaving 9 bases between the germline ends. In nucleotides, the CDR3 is TGCAGTGCTAGGCGCTCGAGCTCCTACGAGCAGTACTTC. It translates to CSARRSSSYEQYF.

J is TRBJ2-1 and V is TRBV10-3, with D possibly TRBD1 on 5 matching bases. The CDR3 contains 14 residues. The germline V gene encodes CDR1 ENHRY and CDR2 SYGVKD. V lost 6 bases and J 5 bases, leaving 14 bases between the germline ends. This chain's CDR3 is CAISLTGENNEQFF. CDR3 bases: TGTGCCATCAGCCTAACAGGAGAAAACAATGAGCAGTTCTTC.

The CDR3 region has the DNA TGTGCCAGCAGTTCGGGAGGGTACGACGAGCAGTACTTC. Translating gives CASSSGGYDEQYF. The V and J genes are TRBV6-1 and TRBJ2-5, with 8 nucleotides matching TRBD2. The J call may be faulty, since TRBJ2-7 better matches the DNA end. The CDR3 consists of 13 residues. From germline, CDR1 is MNHNS and CDR2 SASEGT.

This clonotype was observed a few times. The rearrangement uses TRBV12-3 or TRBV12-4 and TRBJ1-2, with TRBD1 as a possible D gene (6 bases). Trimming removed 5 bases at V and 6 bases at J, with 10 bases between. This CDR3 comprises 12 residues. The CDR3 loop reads CASSATGNGYTF. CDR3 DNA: TGTGCCAGCAGTGCCACAGGGAATGGCTACACCTTC.